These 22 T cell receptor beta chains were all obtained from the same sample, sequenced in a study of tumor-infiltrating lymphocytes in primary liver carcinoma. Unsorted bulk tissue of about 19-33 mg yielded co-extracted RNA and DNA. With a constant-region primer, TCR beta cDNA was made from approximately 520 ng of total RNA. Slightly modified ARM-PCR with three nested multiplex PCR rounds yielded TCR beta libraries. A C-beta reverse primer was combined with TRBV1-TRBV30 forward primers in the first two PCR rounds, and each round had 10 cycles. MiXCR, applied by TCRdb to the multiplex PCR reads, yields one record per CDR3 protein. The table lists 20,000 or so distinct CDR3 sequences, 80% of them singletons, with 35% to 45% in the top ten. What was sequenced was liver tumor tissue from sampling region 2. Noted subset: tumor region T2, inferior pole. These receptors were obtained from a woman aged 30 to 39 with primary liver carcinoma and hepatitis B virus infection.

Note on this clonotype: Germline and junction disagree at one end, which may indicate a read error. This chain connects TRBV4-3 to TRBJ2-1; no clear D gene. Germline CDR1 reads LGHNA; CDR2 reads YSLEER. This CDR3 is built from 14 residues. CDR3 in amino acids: CAGSHTKLVNQQFF. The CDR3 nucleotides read TGCGCCGGCAGCCACACAAAGTTGGTCAATCAGCAGTTCTTC.

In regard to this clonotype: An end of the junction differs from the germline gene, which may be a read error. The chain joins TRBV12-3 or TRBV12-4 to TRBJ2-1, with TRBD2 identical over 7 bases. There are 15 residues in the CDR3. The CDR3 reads CASSLSGASGLEELF. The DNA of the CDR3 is TGTGCCAGCAGCCTGTCCGGGGCTAGCGGACTTGAGGAGCTCTTC.

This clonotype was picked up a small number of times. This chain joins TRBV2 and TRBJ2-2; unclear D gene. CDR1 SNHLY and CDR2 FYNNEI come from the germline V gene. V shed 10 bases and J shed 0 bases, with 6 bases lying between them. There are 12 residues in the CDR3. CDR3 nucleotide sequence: TGTGCCATTTTCACGAACACCGGGGAGCTGTTTTTT. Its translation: CAIFTNTGELFF.

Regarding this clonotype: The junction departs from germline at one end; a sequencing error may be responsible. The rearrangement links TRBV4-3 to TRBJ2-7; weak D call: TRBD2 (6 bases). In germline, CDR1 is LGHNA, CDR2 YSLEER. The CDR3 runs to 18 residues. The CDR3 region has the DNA TGCGCCAACAGCCGAGCTGTGACGGGGGATCACATTAGCTACGAGCAGTACTTC. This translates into CANSRAVTGDHISYEQYF.

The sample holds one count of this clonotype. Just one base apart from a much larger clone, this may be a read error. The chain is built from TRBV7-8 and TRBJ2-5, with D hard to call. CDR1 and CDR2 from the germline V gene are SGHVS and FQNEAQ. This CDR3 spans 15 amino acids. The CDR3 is CACSPLYSTQETQYF. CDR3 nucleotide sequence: TGTGCCTGCAGCCCCCTCTACAGTACTCAAGAGACCCAGTACTTC.

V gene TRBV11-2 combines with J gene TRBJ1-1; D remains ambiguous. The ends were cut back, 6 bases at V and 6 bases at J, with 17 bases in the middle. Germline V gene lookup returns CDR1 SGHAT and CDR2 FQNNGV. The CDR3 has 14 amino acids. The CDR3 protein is CASSLLRAGSEAFF. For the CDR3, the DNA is TGTGCCAGCAGTTTATTAAGGGCCGGCTCTGAAGCTTTCTTT.

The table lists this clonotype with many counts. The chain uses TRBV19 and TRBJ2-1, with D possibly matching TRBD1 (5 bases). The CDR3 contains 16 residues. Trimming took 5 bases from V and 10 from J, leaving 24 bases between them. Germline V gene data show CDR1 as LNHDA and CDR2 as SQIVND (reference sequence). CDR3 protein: CASSPLSAQGIGEQFF. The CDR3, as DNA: TGTGCCAGTAGTCCCCTTTCAGCTCAGGGAATAGGAGAGCAGTTCTTC.

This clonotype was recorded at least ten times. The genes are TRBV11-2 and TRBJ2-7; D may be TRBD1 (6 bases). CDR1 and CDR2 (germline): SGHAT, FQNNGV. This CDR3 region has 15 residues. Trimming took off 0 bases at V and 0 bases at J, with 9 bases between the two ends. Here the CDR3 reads CASSLERGNSYEQYF. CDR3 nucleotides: TGTGCCAGCAGCTTAGAAAGGGGGAACTCCTACGAGCAGTACTTC. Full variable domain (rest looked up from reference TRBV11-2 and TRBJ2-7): EAGVAQSPRYKIIEKRQSVAFWCNPISGHATLYWYQQILGQGPKLLIQFQNNGVVDDSQLPKDRFSAERLKGVDSTLKIQPAKLEDSAVYLCASSLERGNSYEQYFGPGTRLTVT.

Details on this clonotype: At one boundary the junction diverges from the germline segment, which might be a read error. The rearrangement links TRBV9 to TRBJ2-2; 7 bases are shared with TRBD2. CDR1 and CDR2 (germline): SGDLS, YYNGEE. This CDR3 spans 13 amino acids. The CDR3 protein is CASSTGGAGGLFF. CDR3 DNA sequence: TGTGCCAGCAGCACGGGAGGAGCCGGGGGGCTGTTTTTT.

CDR3 loop: CSVAGLTGYNEQFF. The CDR3 DNA reads as TGCAGCGTCGCCGGACTAACGGGCTACAATGAGCAGTTCTTC. The chain combines TRBV29-1 with TRBJ2-1, with D perhaps matching TRBD2 (6 bases). Trimming took off 6 bases at V and 3 bases at J, with 15 bases between the two ends. This CDR3 has 14 residues. Germline V gene lookup returns CDR1 SQVTM and CDR2 ANQGSEA.

CDR3 sequence reads: CASISDRVEQETQYF. The CDR3, as DNA: TGCGCCAGCATCTCAGACAGGGTTGAACAAGAGACCCAGTACTTC. This rearrangement joins TRBV5-1 to TRBJ2-5; 7 nucleotides line up with TRBD1. Germline assignment: CDR1 SGHRS and CDR2 YFSETQ. This CDR3 contains 15 residues. The junction had 10 bases not matched to a gene; V was cut back by 6 bases and J by 2 bases.

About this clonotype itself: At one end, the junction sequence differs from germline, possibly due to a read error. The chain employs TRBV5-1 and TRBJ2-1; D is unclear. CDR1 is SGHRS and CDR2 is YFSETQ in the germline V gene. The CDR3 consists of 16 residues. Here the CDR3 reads CASSFAISPRSNEQFF. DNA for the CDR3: TGCGCTAGCAGCTTTGCGATATCCCCGAGGTCCAATGAGCAGTTCTTC.

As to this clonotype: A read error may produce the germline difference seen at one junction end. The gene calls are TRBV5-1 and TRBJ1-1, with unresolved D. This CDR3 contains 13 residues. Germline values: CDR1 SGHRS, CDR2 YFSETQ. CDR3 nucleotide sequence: TGTGCCAGCAGCCTCGAGGGGAACACTGAAGCTTTCTTT. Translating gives CASSLEGNTEAFF.

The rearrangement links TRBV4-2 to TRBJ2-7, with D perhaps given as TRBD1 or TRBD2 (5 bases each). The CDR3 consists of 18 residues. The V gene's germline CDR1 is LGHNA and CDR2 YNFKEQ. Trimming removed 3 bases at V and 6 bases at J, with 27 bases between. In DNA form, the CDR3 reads TGTGCCAGCAGCCAGGAACATTTAGGACATGGGGGACCGCGCGAGCAGTACTTC. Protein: CASSQEHLGHGGPREQYF.

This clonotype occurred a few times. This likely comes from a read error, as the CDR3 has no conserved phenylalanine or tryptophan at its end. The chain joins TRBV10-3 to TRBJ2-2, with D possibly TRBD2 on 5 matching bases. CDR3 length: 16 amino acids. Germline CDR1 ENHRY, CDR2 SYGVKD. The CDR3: CAISESHNLNTGKLFL. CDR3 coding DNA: TGTGCCATCAGTGAGTCCCACAATTTGAACACCGGGAAGCTGTTTCTT.

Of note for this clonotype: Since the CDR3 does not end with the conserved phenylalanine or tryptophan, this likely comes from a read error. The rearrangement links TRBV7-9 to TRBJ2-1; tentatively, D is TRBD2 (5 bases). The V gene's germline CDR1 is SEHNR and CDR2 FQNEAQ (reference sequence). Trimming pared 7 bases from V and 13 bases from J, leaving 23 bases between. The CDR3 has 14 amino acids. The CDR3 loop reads CASNPSAAAGEQFL. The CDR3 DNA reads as TGTGCCAGCAACCCGAGCGCGGCGGCGGGTGAACAGTTCTTA.

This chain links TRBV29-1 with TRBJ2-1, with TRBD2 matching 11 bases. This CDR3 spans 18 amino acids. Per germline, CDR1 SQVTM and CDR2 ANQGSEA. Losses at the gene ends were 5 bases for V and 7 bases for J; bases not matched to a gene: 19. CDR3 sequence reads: CSVSRLAVLAGGGNEQFF. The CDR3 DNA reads TGCAGCGTTTCAAGACTGGCTGTCCTAGCGGGAGGTGGAAATGAGCAGTTCTTC.

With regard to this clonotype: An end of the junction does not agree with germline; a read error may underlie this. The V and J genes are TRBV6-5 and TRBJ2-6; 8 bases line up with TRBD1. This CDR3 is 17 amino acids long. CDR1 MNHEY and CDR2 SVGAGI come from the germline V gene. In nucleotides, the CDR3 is TGTACCAGCAGGATGGGACAGGAGGCTAGTGGGGCCAACGTCCTGACTTTC. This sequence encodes CTSRMGQEASGANVLTF.

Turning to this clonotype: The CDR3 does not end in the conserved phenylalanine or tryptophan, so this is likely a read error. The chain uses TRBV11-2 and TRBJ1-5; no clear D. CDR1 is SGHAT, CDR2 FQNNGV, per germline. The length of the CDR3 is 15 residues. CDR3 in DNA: TGTGCCAGTAGCTTAGAGGCCTCCCCGTTTCAGCCCCAGCATTTA. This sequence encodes CASSLEASPFQPQHL.

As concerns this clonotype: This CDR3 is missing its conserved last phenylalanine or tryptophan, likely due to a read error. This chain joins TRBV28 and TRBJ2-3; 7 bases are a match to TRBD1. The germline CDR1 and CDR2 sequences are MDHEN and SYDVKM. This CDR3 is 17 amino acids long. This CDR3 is CASSFAKQGRLTDTQYL. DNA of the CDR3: TGTGCCAGTAGTTTCGCAAAACAGGGGCGGTTGACAGATACGCAGTATCTT.

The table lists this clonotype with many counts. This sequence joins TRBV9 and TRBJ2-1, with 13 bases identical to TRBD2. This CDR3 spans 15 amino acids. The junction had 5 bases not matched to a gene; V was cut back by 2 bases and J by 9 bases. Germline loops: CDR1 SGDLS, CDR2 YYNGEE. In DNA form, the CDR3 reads TGTGCCAGCAGCGTGACTAGCGGGAGGAAGGGTGAGCAGTTCTTC. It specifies CASSVTSGRKGEQFF.

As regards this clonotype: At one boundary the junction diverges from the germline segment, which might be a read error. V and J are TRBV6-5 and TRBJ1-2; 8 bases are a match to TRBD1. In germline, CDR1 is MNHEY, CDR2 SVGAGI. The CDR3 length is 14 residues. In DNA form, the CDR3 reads TGTGCCAGTAGTTATAACGGACAGGGCAGCGGATGCACCTTC. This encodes CASSYNGQGSGCTF.